This TCR beta chain was observed in a study of Graves' ophthalmopathy and Graves' hyperthyroidism. Findings of the study overall: The study's model predicted ophthalmopathy progression at 70.59% sensitivity and about 72% specificity.

Amplification of the TCR beta CDR3 regions used RNA transcripts (as template). The library came from an HTBI-primed first-round RT-PCR and a second-round multiplex PCR. One entry per CDR3 protein results from TCRdb running MiXCR on the multiplex PCR reads. The table includes around 1.1 million distinct CDR3 sequences, about 35% detected once. This clonotype was recorded many times. Its target is not known. The CDR3 totals 14 residues. The germline V and J ends were trimmed by 0 bases and 6 bases, with 9 bases remaining between them. Germline CDR1 SEHNR, CDR2 FQNEAQ (reference sequence). The hyperthyroidism patients, aged 18 to 65, had been newly diagnosed, with under 2 months' duration. Other autoimmune diseases, uncontrolled infections, pregnancy or lactation ruled patients out of participation. Clinical symptoms, serum thyroxine, TRAb, thyroid ultrasound and orbital computed tomography determined diagnosis.

The origin of this receptor is an adult man with Graves' hyperthyroidism. The sample comprised peripheral blood or thyroid tissue (not recorded which). The chain uses TRBV7-9 and TRBJ1-5; D not resolved. DNA for the CDR3: TGTGCCAGCAGCTTAGCACAGTACGGTCAGCCCCAGCATTTT. Translating gives CASSLAQYGQPQHF.